These 25 T cell receptor beta chains share one sample of origin, sequenced in a study of memory CD4+ T cells and cytomegalovirus serostatus (dated by TCRdb to between 2018 and 2020). A FACSAria II was used to sort memory CD4+ T cells, defined as single viable CD3+CD4+CD8-CD45RO+ cells. The library was built by means of the immunoSEQ multiplex PCR assay. The table was pulled from immuneACCESS by TCRdb, which kept in-frame rearrangements only. Such tables lose some clones; where checked, under half of the loss comes from unresolved V genes, and the rest has no known cause. A total of under 35,000 clones appear in this sample, about 76% of them only once. The ten largest clones represent 0.5% to 0.65% of the sample. The source material was memory CD4+ T cells from blood. The receptors come from an adult in good health and CMV-seronegative. Some clones in this sample may be carry-over from other donors' samples.

The chain uses TRBV6-1 and TRBJ1-4; 8 bases agree with TRBD1. This CDR3 is 16 amino acids long. With V trimmed by 4 bases and J by 10 bases, 14 bases remained unmatched. In germline, CDR1 is MNHNS, CDR2 SASEGT. CDR3 nucleotides: TGTGCCAGCAGTGGGTTTGAGACAGGGGAGAAGAGAAAACTGTTTTTT. Protein: CASSGFETGEKRKLFF.

In its sample, this clone was seen a few times. This sequence joins TRBV18 and TRBJ1-5; D is ambiguous. Deletions cut 3 bases from V and 6 bases from J, with 9 bases between. The V gene's germline CDR1 is KGHSH and CDR2 LQKENI. This CDR3 has 13 amino acids. This CDR3 is CASSPEGFQPQHF. The CDR3 DNA reads TGTGCCAGCTCACCGGAGGGTTTTCAGCCCCAGCATTTT.

The chain is built from TRBV5-1 and TRBJ2-7; D unresolved. This CDR3 spans 15 amino acids. V was trimmed by 4 bases and J by 2 bases, leaving 16 bases between them. Germline assignment: CDR1 SGHRS and CDR2 YFSETQ. The CDR3 sequence is CASSPQGGKTYEQYF. DNA of the CDR3: TGCGCCAGCAGCCCTCAAGGTGGGAAGACCTACGAGCAGTACTTC.

The CDR3 protein is CASSLGTETEAFF. CDR3 sequence (DNA): TGTGCCAGCAGCTTAGGGACCGAGACTGAAGCTTTCTTT. The chain combines TRBV7-8 with TRBJ1-1; no reliable D call. From germline, CDR1 is SGHVS and CDR2 FQNEAQ. Between the trimmed V and J ends, which lost 1 base and 5 bases, there was a span of 8 bases. This CDR3 has 13 amino acids.

The chain employs TRBV6-5 and TRBJ1-2; 11 nucleotides match TRBD1. V shed 4 bases and J 2 bases; nucleotides not matched to a gene: 0. The CDR3 runs to 14 residues. In germline, CDR1 is MNHEY, CDR2 SVGAGI. The CDR3 region has the DNA TGTGCCAGCAGTTGGGACAGGGGGAACTATGGCTACACCTTC. Translation gives CASSWDRGNYGYTF.

The chain has TRBV7-9 and TRBJ2-7; 8 nucleotides align to TRBD1. The germline V gene encodes CDR1 SEHNR and CDR2 FQNEAQ (reference sequence). V was clipped by 5 bases and J by 2 bases; unmatched bases: 8. The CDR3 length is 15 residues. The CDR3 bases are TGTGCCAGCAGCCCCGACAGGGGATCAACCTACGAGCAGTACTTC. As protein: CASSPDRGSTYEQYF.

The CDR3 nucleotides read TGTGCCAGCAGTCTACGGGGGGCAAGGACCCAGTACTTC. As protein: CASSLRGARTQYF. The genes are TRBV6-5 and TRBJ2-5; a possible D gene is TRBD2 (7 bases). The CDR3 covers 13 residues. The V gene's germline CDR1 is MNHEY and CDR2 SVGAGI. The V end lost 5 bases, the J end lost 7 bases, and 14 bases lay between the germline ends.

The J gene is TRBJ1-2, the V gene TRBV6-1; TRBD1 matches 9 bases. The CDR3 is 15 residues long. The V and J ends lost 1 base and 7 bases, in that order; junction bases with no gene match: 7. CDR1 MNHNS and CDR2 SASEGT come from the germline V gene. CDR3 DNA sequence: TGTGCCAGCAGTGAAGAGGGACAGGGAAGAGGTGGCTACACCTTC. Protein sequence: CASSEEGQGRGGYTF.

This chain links TRBV5-4 with TRBJ2-6; D not certain. The V gene lost 3 bases and the J gene lost 0 bases, with 7 bases spanning the gap. The length of the CDR3 is 15 residues. Germline CDR1 SGHNT, CDR2 YYREEE (reference sequence). CDR3 coding DNA: TGTGCCAGCAGCTCGAAAAGCTCTGGGGCCAACGTCCTGACTTTC. Its protein is CASSSKSSGANVLTF.

A few counts support this clone. V usage is TRBV6-1 and J usage is TRBJ1-1, with 8 bases lining up with TRBD1. Germline lookup yields CDR1 MNHNS and CDR2 SASEGT. This CDR3 is 14 amino acids long. The ends lost 3 bases at V and 3 bases at J; junction bases unmatched: 3. This CDR3 is CASSDQGAHTEAFF. The CDR3 DNA follows: TGTGCCAGCAGTGACCAGGGGGCGCACACTGAAGCTTTCTTT.

The CDR3 spells CASSPRDRVSSPLHF. CDR3 DNA: TGTGCCAGCTCACCACGGGACAGGGTGAGTTCACCCCTCCACTTT. V gene TRBV18 combines with J gene TRBJ1-6, with 9 bases identical to TRBD1. Per germline, CDR1 KGHSH and CDR2 LQKENI. The V segment lost 1 base and the J segment 9 bases; nucleotides outside the gene matches: 4. CDR3 length equals 15 residues. The full variable domain, completed using reference TRBV18 and TRBJ1-6, is NAGVMQNPRHLVRRRGQEARLRCSPMKGHSHVYWYRQLPEEGLKFMVYLQKENIIDESGMPKERFSAEFPKEGPSILRIQQVVRGDSAAYFCASSPRDRVSSPLHFGNGTRLTVT.

This chain joins TRBV30 and TRBJ1-2; weak D call: TRBD1 (5 bases). The germline V and J ends were trimmed by 3 bases and 6 bases, with 14 bases remaining between them. The germline V gene encodes CDR1 GTSNPN and CDR2 SVGIG (reference sequence). There are 13 residues in the CDR3. The CDR3 spells CAWSRQTADGYTF. CDR3 sequence (DNA): TGTGCCTGGAGCCGACAGACTGCGGATGGCTACACCTTC. Supplemented by reference TRBV30 and TRBJ1-2, the full variable domain reads SQTIHQWPATLVQPVGSPLSLECTVEGTSNPNLYWYRQAAGRGLQLLFYSVGIGQISSEVPQNLSASRPQDRQFILSSKKLLLSDSGFYLCAWSRQTADGYTFGSGTRLTVV.

V usage is TRBV7-2 and J usage is TRBJ2-3, with TRBD2 matching over 7 bases. V was clipped by 5 bases and J by 2 bases; unmatched bases: 4. Germline CDR1 and CDR2: SGHTA and FQGNSA. The CDR3 has 14 residues. CDR3 coding DNA: TGTGCCAGCAGCCGGGACTACGTCACAGATACGCAGTATTTT. Its translation is CASSRDYVTDTQYF.

The chain recombines TRBV30 with TRBJ1-3, with D unclear. The V and J ends lost 2 bases and 0 bases respectively, with 5 bases between them. The germline gives CDR1 GTSNPN, CDR2 SVGIG (reference sequence). The CDR3 has 13 amino acids. The CDR3 DNA sequence: TGTGCCTGGAGTTTAGACTCTGGAAACACCATATATTTT. Translating gives CAWSLDSGNTIYF. Combining the CDR3 with reference TRBV30 and TRBJ1-3 gives the whole variable domain SQTIHQWPATLVQPVGSPLSLECTVEGTSNPNLYWYRQAAGRGLQLLFYSVGIGQISSEVPQNLSASRPQDRQFILSSKKLLLSDSGFYLCAWSLDSGNTIYFGEGSWLTVV.

This clone was detected only once. V is TRBV4-1 and J is TRBJ2-2; tentatively, D is TRBD1 (7 bases). Trimming shortened V by 1 base and J by 8 bases, and 29 bases separated the two germline ends. CDR1 MGHRA and CDR2 YSYEKL come from the germline V gene. The CDR3 loop spans 20 amino acids. The CDR3 DNA follows: TGCGCCAGCAGCCAAGGACCGACAGGGCGTAATTACCATGGAGGGGGGGAGCTGTTTTTT. Translation gives CASSQGPTGRNYHGGGELFF.

The chain employs TRBV19 and TRBJ2-1; no clear D gene. Trimming pared 4 bases from V and 0 bases from J, leaving 4 bases between. CDR1 is LNHDA and CDR2 is SQIVND in the germline V gene (reference sequence). The CDR3 has 13 amino acids. DNA of the CDR3: TGTGCCAGTAGTACCAACTCCTACAATGAGCAGTTCTTC. Its protein product is CASSTNSYNEQFF.

The chain couples TRBV18 to TRBJ1-5, with 12 positions matching TRBD1. This CDR3 region has 15 residues. Germline CDR1 reads KGHSH; CDR2 reads LQKENI. The J segment lost 7 bases and the V segment lost 4 bases, leaving 5 bases of the junction unmatched. CDR3 loop: CASSRGTGGAQPQHF. CDR3 nucleotide sequence: TGTGCCAGCTCACGGGGGACAGGGGGCGCGCAGCCCCAGCATTTT.

This CDR3 reads CASSYGQGGNEQFF. CDR3 nucleotide sequence: TGTGCCAGCAGTTATGGACAGGGGGGGAATGAGCAGTTCTTC. The chain employs TRBV6-6 and TRBJ2-1, with 10 positions matching TRBD1. There are 14 residues in the CDR3. V gave up 3 bases and J gave up 7 bases; unmatched junction bases: 3. Germline assignment: CDR1 MNHNY and CDR2 SVGAGI (reference sequence).

The chain has TRBV4-2 and TRBJ1-6, with D possibly matching TRBD1 (5 bases). The CDR3 is 16 residues long. Germline-derived CDR1 and CDR2 are LGHNA and YNFKEQ. Deletions cut 0 bases from V and 10 bases from J, with 16 bases between. CDR3 amino acids: CASSQEVRQSGSPLHF. CDR3 coding DNA: TGTGCCAGCAGCCAAGAAGTGCGACAGTCGGGCTCACCCCTCCACTTT.

This chain connects TRBV4-2 to TRBJ1-1, with TRBD1 as a possible D gene (6 bases). V lost 4 bases, J lost 10 bases, and 19 bases lay in between. CDR1 LGHNA and CDR2 YNFKEQ come from the germline V gene. The CDR3 loop spans 14 amino acids. The chain's CDR3 is CASSPLRGARVAFF. As DNA, the CDR3 is TGTGCCAGCAGCCCCCTTCGGGGGGCGAGGGTAGCTTTCTTT.

The V call is TRBV7-9, the J call TRBJ2-4, with D tentatively TRBD2 (5 bases). The V end was cut by 0 bases, the J end by 8 bases, with 20 bases between. Germline lookup yields CDR1 SEHNR and CDR2 FQNEAQ (reference sequence). CDR3 size: 17 residues. CDR3 loop: CASSLAKAGALRDIQYF. The CDR3 DNA reads TGTGCCAGCAGCTTAGCGAAGGCAGGAGCCCTGAGGGACATTCAGTACTTC.

V and J are TRBV19 and TRBJ1-4; D may be TRBD1 (5 bases). V lost 4 bases to trimming and J lost 14 bases, with 20 bases between them. The CDR3 contains 14 residues. Germline values: CDR1 LNHDA, CDR2 SQIVND (reference sequence). The CDR3 nucleotides read TGTGCCAGTAGTACGCCGGGACTCCGGGAGAGGCTGTTTTTT. Translated: CASSTPGLRERLFF.

The rearrangement links TRBV7-2 to TRBJ2-1, with D possibly matching TRBD1 (5 bases). The CDR3 is made up of 14 amino acids. Trimming removed 4 bases at V and 9 bases at J, with 16 bases between. CDR1 SGHTA and CDR2 FQGNSA come from the germline V gene. CDR3 sequence reads: CASSYAHDSPEQFF. The CDR3 DNA sequence: TGTGCCAGCAGCTACGCACATGACAGTCCTGAGCAGTTCTTC. Together with reference TRBV7-2 and TRBJ2-1, the CDR3 gives the full variable domain: GAGVSQSPSNKVTEKGKDVELRCDPISGHTALYWYRQSLGQGLEFLIYFQGNSAPDKSGLPSDRFSAERTGGSVSTLTIQRTQQEDSAVYLCASSYAHDSPEQFFGPGTRLTVL.

This sequence joins TRBV6-1 and TRBJ1-5; a weak D match, TRBD1 (6 bases). Trimming took 7 bases from V and 6 from J, leaving 16 bases between them. Germline V gives CDR1 MNHNS, CDR2 SASEGT. CDR3 length: 14 residues. The CDR3: CASTDLGGAQPQHF. In nucleotides, the CDR3 is TGTGCCAGCACCGACCTGGGGGGGGCTCAGCCCCAGCATTTT.

The V call is TRBV6-5, the J call TRBJ1-1; 7 positions match TRBD1. The CDR3 totals 15 residues. V lost 5 bases and J lost 1; bases outside the gene matches: 7. The germline CDR1 and CDR2 sequences are MNHEY and SVGAGI. As DNA, the CDR3 is TGTGCCAGCAGTAGCCCGGGACAGAGGAACACTGAAGCTTTCTTT. It yields the protein CASSSPGQRNTEAFF.